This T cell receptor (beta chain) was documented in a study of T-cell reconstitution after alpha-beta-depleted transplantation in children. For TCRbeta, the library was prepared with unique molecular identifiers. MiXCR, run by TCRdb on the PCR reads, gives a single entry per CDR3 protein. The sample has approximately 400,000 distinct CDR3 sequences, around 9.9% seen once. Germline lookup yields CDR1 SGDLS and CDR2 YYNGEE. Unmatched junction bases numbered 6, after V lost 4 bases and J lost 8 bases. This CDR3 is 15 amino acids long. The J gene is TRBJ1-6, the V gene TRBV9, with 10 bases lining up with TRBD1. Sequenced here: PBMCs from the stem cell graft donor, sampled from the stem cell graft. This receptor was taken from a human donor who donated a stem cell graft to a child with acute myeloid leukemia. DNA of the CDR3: TGTGCCAGCAGCCTCCGGGACAGGGGTTATTCACCCCTCCACTTT. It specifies CASSLRDRGYSPLHF. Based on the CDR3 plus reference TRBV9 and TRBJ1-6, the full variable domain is DSGVTQTPKHLITATGQRVTLRCSPRSGDLSVYWYQQSLDQGLQFLIQYYNGEERAKGNILERFSAQQFPDLHSELNLSSLELGDSALYFCASSLRDRGYSPLHFGNGTRLTVT.